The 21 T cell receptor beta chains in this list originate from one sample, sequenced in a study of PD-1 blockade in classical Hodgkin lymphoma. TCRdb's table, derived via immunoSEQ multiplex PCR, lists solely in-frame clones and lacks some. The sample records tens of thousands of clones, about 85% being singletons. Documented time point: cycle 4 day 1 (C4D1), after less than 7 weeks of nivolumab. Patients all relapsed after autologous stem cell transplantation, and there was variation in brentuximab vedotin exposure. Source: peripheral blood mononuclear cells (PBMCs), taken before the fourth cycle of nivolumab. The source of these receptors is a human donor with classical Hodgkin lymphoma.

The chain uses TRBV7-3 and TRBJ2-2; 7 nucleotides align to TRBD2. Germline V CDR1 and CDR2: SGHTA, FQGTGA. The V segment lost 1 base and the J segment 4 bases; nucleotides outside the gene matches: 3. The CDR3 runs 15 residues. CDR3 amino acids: CASSLKPGGTGELFF. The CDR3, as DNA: TGTGCCAGCAGCTTAAAACCGGGGGGCACCGGGGAGCTGTTTTTT.

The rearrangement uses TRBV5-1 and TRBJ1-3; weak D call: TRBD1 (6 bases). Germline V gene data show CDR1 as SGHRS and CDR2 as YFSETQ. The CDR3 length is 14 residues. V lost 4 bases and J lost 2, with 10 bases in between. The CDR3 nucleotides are TGCGCCAGCAGCGAGGGGGGCCCTGGAAACACCATATATTTT. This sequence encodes CASSEGGPGNTIYF. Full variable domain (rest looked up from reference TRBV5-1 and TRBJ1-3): KAGVTQTPRYLIKTRGQQVTLSCSPISGHRSVSWYQQTPGQGLQFLFEYFSETQRNKGNFPGRFSGRQFSNSRSEMNVSTLELGDSALYLCASSEGGPGNTIYFGEGSWLTVV.

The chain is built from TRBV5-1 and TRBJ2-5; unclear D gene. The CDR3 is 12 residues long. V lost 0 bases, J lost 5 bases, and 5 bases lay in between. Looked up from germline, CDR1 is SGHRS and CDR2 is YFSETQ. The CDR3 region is CASSLESETQYF. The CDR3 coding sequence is TGCGCCAGCAGCTTGGAATCGGAGACCCAGTACTTC.

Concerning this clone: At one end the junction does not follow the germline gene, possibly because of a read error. CDR3 DNA sequence: TGTGTCAGCAGCCCCCAGGGCAGGGGGACTGAAGCTTTCTTT. It encodes CVSSPQGRGTEAFF. This chain uses TRBV9 with TRBJ1-1, with 7 bases matching TRBD1. Germline V gene data show CDR1 as SGDLS and CDR2 as YYNGEE. This CDR3 spans 14 amino acids.

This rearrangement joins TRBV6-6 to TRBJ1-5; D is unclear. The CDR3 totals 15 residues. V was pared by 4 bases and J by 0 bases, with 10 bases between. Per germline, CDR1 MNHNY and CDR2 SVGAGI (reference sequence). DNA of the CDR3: TGTGCCAGCAGTTCGACCGACTATAGCAATCAGCCCCAGCATTTT. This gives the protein CASSSTDYSNQPQHF.

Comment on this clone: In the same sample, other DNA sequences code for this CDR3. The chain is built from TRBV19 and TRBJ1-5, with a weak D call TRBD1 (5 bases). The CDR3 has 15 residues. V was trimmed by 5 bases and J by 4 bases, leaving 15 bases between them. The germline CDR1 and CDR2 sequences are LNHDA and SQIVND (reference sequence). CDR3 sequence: CASSSLQVINQPQHF. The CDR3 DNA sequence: TGTGCCAGTAGTTCTTTACAGGTCATTAATCAGCCCCAGCATTTT.

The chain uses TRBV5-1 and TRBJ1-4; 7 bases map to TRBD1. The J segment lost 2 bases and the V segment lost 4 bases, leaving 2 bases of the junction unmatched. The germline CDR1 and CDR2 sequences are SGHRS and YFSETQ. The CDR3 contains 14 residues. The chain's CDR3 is CASSLGQTNEKLFF. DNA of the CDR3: TGCGCCAGCAGCCTGGGACAGACTAATGAAAAACTGTTTTTT.

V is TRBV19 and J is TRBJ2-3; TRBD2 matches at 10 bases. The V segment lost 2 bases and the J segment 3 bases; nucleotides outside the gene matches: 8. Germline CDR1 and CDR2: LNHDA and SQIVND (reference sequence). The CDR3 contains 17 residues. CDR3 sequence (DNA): TGTGCCAGTAGTATAACGAAACTAGCGGGGAGAACAGATACGCAGTATTTT. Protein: CASSITKLAGRTDTQYF.

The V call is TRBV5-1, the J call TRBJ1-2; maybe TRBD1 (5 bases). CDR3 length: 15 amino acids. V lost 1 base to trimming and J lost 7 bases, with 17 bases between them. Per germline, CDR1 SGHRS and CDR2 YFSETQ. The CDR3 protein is CASSLQTETPGGYTF. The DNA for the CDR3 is TGCGCCAGCAGCTTGCAGACAGAAACACCCGGTGGCTACACCTTC.

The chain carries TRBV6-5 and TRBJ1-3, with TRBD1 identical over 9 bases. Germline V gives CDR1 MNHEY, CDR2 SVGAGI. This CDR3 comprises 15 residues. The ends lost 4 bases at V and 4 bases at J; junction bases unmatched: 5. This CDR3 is CASSWRTGVGNTIYF. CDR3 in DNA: TGTGCCAGCAGTTGGAGGACAGGGGTCGGAAACACCATATATTTT.

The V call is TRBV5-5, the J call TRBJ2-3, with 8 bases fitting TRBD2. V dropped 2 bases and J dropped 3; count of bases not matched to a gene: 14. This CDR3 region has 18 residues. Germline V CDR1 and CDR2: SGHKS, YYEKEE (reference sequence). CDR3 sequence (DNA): TGTGCCAGCAGCTTTGACCTACTAGGGCGGGGGGCTACAGATACGCAGTATTTT. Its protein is CASSFDLLGRGATDTQYF.

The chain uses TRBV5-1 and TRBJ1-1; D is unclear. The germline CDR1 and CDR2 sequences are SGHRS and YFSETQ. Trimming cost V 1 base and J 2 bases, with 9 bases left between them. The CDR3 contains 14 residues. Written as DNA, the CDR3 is TGCGCCAGCAGCTTGAGCCAGCTTAACACTGAAGCTTTCTTT. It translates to CASSLSQLNTEAFF.

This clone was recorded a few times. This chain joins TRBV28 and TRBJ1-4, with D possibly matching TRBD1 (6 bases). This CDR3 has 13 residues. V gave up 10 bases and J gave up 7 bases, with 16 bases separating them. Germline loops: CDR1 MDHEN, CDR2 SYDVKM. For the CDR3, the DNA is TGTGCCACAGAGGGGGAACGAGGTGAAAAACTGTTTTTT. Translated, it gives CATEGERGEKLFF.

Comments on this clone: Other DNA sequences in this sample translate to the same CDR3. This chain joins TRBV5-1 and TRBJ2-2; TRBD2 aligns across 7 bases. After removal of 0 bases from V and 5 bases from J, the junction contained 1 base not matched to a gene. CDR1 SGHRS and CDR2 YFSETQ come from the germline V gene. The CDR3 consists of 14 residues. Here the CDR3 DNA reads TGCGCCAGCAGCTTGGCGGGGGGAACCGGGGAGCTGTTTTTT. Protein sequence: CASSLAGGTGELFF. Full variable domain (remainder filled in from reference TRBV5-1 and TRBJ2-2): KAGVTQTPRYLIKTRGQQVTLSCSPISGHRSVSWYQQTPGQGLQFLFEYFSETQRNKGNFPGRFSGRQFSNSRSEMNVSTLELGDSALYLCASSLAGGTGELFFGEGSRLTVL.

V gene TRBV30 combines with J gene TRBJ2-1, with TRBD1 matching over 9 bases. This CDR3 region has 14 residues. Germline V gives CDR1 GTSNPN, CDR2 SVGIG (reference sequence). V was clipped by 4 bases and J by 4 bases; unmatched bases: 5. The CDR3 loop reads CAWNRDRAYNEQFF. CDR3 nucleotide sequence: TGTGCCTGGAATCGGGACAGGGCGTACAATGAGCAGTTCTTC. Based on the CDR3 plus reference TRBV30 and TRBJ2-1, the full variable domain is SQTIHQWPATLVQPVGSPLSLECTVEGTSNPNLYWYRQAAGRGLQLLFYSVGIGQISSEVPQNLSASRPQDRQFILSSKKLLLSDSGFYLCAWNRDRAYNEQFFGPGTRLTVL.

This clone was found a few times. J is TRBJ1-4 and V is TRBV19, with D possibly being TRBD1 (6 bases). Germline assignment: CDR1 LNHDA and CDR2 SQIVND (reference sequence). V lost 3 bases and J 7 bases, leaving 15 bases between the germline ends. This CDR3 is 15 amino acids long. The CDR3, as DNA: TGTGCCAGTAGTATTTCCGGGACAAGGTCTGAAAAACTGTTTTTT. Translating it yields CASSISGTRSEKLFF.

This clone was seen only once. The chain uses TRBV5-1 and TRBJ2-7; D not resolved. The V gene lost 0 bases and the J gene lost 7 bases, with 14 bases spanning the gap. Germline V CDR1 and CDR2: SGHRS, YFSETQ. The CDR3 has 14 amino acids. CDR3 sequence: CASSLEATGSEQYF. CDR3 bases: TGCGCCAGCAGCTTGGAGGCGACTGGCTCTGAGCAGTACTTC.

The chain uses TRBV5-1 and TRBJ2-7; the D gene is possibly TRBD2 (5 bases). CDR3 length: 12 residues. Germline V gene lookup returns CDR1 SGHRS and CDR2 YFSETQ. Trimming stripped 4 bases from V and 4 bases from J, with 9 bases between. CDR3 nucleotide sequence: TGCGCCAGCAGCCCAGGACTTTACGAGCAGTACTTC. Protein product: CASSPGLYEQYF. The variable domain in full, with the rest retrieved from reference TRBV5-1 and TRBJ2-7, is KAGVTQTPRYLIKTRGQQVTLSCSPISGHRSVSWYQQTPGQGLQFLFEYFSETQRNKGNFPGRFSGRQFSNSRSEMNVSTLELGDSALYLCASSPGLYEQYFGPGTRLTVT.

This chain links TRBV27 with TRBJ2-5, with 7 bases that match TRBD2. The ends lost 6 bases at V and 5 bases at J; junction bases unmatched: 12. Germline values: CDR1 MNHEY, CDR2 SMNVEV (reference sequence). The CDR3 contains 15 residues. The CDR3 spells CASSPRPGLDETQYF. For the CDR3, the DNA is TGTGCCAGCAGCCCCCGACCCGGACTAGATGAGACCCAGTACTTC.

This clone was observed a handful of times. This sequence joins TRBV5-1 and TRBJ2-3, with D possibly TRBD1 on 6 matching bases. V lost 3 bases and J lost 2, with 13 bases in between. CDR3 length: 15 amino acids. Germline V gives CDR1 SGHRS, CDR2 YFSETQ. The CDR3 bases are TGCGCCAGCAGCTCCGCGGACAGAAACACAGATACGCAGTATTTT. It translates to CASSSADRNTDTQYF.

CDR3 in amino acids: CASSTFDRGGGETQYF. The DNA of the CDR3 is TGTGCCAGTAGTACATTCGACAGGGGGGGTGGAGAGACCCAGTACTTC. J is TRBJ2-5 and V is TRBV19, with 9 nucleotides matching TRBD1. Germline V gene sequence: CDR1 LNHDA, CDR2 SQIVND (reference sequence). This CDR3 is built from 16 residues. V trimming: 4 bases; J trimming: 4 bases; junction bases outside the gene matches: 10.